Described below is a single T cell receptor beta chain sequence and its context. The entry originates in a study of blood T cell repertoires in COVID-19. Study context: There were acute and convalescent COVID-19 samples, and they came from the United States, Italy and Spain. Nucleic acid was either cDNA or gDNA, and it came from T cells, B-cell-depleted T cells, or PBMCs.

Authors' data handling: Estimation of nucleated cell counts was performed using reference gene primer amplification. Repertoires were generated with immunoSEQ multiplex PCR, while TCRdb's copy carries only in-frame clones and drops some. D and trimming come from the DNA, and the V and J calls and clone size come from that table. The sample lists about 250,000 clones, about 79% occurring once. This CDR3 contains 13 residues. V lost 7 bases to trimming and J lost 3 bases; unmatched junction nucleotides: 5. Germline V gene data show CDR1 as SGHRS and CDR2 as YFSETQ. The sequencing input was peripheral blood. The source is a man older than 75 with acute or convalescent COVID-19. The chain employs TRBV5-1 and TRBJ1-1; 8 nucleotides match TRBD1. Here the CDR3 reads CASGHRGDTEAFF. The CDR3 coding sequence is TGCGCCAGCGGCCACAGGGGGGACACTGAAGCTTTCTTT.